These T cell receptor beta chains were read from a single sample in a study of T cells after posttransplantation cyclophosphamide. Only in-frame clones appear in the TCRdb table, and some are missing; sequencing was by immunoSEQ multiplex PCR. The sample lists around 19,000 clones; under 99% were seen once. Sequencing input: naive CD4+ T cells sorted from PBMCs. These receptors all come from a man aged 40-49 years in good health, CMV-negative, and a related stem cell transplant donor. Each CDR3 is given without its conserved first and last residue. D genes are given only for firm matches.

D: NA; V: TRBV4-3; J: TRBJ2-2; CDR3: ASSQDLVATAGELF
D: TRBD1; V: TRBV11-1; J: TRBJ1-1; CDR3: ASSSGTGYVTEAF
D: NA; V: TRBV29-1; J: TRBJ1-1; CDR3: SVVIRGLRNTEAF
D: NA; V: TRBV7-9; J: TRBJ2-7; CDR3: ASSLTGSSYEQY
D: NA; V: TRBV7-3; J: TRBJ1-2; CDR3: ASSLMAGAGGYT
D: TRBD2; V: TRBV7-3; J: TRBJ2-3; CDR3: ASSLKLGGPDTQY
D: TRBD1; V: TRBV30; J: TRBJ1-5; CDR3: AWSAGQGSNQPQH
D: TRBD1; V: TRBV6-5; J: TRBJ1-3; CDR3: ASSKGAYGNTIY
D: NA; V: TRBV15; J: TRBJ2-1; CDR3: ATSRGRVGVSQGQFGNQQF
D: NA; V: TRBV2; J: TRBJ1-6; CDR3: ASRGYLSSYNSPLH
D: TRBD1; V: TRBV5-8; J: TRBJ1-5; CDR3: ASSHLGQGRQPQH
D: TRBD1; V: TRBV19; J: TRBJ2-4; CDR3: ASSRVGQGKNIQY
D: NA; V: TRBV19; J: TRBJ2-5; CDR3: ASGRAGAETQY
D: NA; V: TRBV5-8; J: TRBJ2-1; CDR3: ASSHHPLGRGNEQF
D: TRBD2; V: TRBV7-9; J: TRBJ2-7; CDR3: ASSPTSGTLKTSYEQY
D: TRBD2; V: TRBV10-3; J: TRBJ2-7; CDR3: AISPGLAGARPYGQY